This TCR beta chain was recovered during a study of blood T cell repertoires in COVID-19. Study-wide context: T cells, B-cell-depleted T cells, or PBMCs provided the cDNA or gDNA that served as material.

Germline V CDR1 and CDR2: MNHEY, SVGEGT. The CDR3 sequence is 13 residues long. Trimming cost V 4 bases and J 5 bases, with 11 bases left between them. In the original analysis: Estimation of nucleated cell counts relied on the amplification of reference gene primers. Assay: immunoSEQ multiplex PCR; the TCRdb copy retains only in-frame clones and omits some. V and J calls and clone size are as listed in that table; D and trimming were resolved from the DNA. The sample consists of 200,000 to 300,000 clones, approximately 82% of them appearing once. The gene calls are TRBV6-2 or TRBV6-3 and TRBJ1-1, with no clear D. Sequenced material: peripheral blood. The TCR sequence derives from a middle-aged man who had recovered from COVID-19. This CDR3 is CASSWSVETEAFF. In DNA form, the CDR3 reads TGTGCCAGCAGTTGGTCCGTCGAGACTGAAGCTTTCTTT.